This TCR beta chain comes out of a study of blood T cell repertoires in COVID-19. The method was immunoSEQ multiplex PCR; TCRdb's version includes in-frame clones alone and lacks a portion of them. The sample includes approximately 150,000 clones, 80% to 90% of them seen just once. This clone has a handful of counts. Per the germline V gene, CDR1 is MGHRA and CDR2 is YSYEKL. The CDR3 has 16 residues. V lost 1 base and J lost 4; bases outside the gene matches: 10. This chain connects TRBV4-1 to TRBJ2-7, with TRBD2 identical over 7 bases. The sample comprised peripheral blood. This TCR was sampled from a woman aged 55 to 70 with active COVID-19. The CDR3 DNA reads TGCGCCAGCAGCCAAGGCGTGGGGGTCGGGAGGTACGAGCAGTACTTC. Its translation: CASSQGVGVGRYEQYF.